These 23 T cell receptor beta chains originate from one sample sequenced in a study of blood T cell repertoires in COVID-19. Generated by immunoSEQ multiplex PCR, the TCRdb table keeps only in-frame clones and is missing some. Of approximately 300,000 clones in the sample, almost 90% were seen once. The sample taken for sequencing was peripheral blood. These TCRs come from a woman younger than 45 with COVID-19, enrolled during active disease.

The chain recombines TRBV28 with TRBJ1-2; D call uncertain. Trimming shortened V by 5 bases and J by 5 bases, and 12 bases separated the two germline ends. The CDR3 runs 13 residues. Germline CDR1 is MDHEN and CDR2 is SYDVKM. CDR3 region: CASSVSGLYGYTF. The CDR3 DNA sequence: TGTGCCAGCAGTGTTTCAGGATTGTATGGCTACACCTTC.

The chain combines TRBV10-1 with TRBJ2-7, with D unclear. CDR1 and CDR2 (germline): WNHNN, SYGVQD (reference sequence). Trimming removed 9 bases from V and 0 bases from J, with 15 bases in between. The CDR3 has 14 amino acids. The CDR3 region has the DNA TGCGCCAGGGAGTTCGTGTGGAGCTCCTACGAGCAGTACTTC. Translating it yields CAREFVWSSYEQYF.

The V and J genes are TRBV10-3 and TRBJ1-1; D perhaps matches TRBD1 (5 bases). Trimming left V 7 bases short and J 2 bases short, with 11 bases between. The length of the CDR3 is 13 residues. Per the germline V gene, CDR1 is ENHRY and CDR2 is SYGVKD. In DNA form, the CDR3 reads TGTGCCATCAAGACAGAAATTAACACTGAAGCTTTCTTT. It specifies CAIKTEINTEAFF.

The rearrangement uses TRBV28 and TRBJ2-6, with D perhaps TRBD2 (6 bases). The germline gives CDR1 MDHEN, CDR2 SYDVKM. V lost 6 bases to trimming and J lost 4 bases, with 13 bases between them. The CDR3 loop spans 15 amino acids. The CDR3 protein is CASRLGGTGANVLTF. In DNA form, the CDR3 reads TGTGCCAGCAGGTTGGGGGGAACCGGGGCCAACGTCCTGACTTTC.

The chain carries TRBV20-1 and TRBJ2-1, with D hard to call. V lost 3 bases, J lost 5 bases, and 8 bases lay in between. CDR3 size: 12 residues. Germline values: CDR1 DFQATT, CDR2 SNEGSKA (reference sequence). The CDR3 loop is CSASGQNNEQFF. In nucleotides, the CDR3 is TGCAGTGCTAGTGGGCAAAACAATGAGCAGTTCTTC.

This clone was recorded only once. J is TRBJ2-3 and V is TRBV30; D not resolved. V was clipped by 0 bases and J by 2 bases, with 12 bases between them. The CDR3 spans 15 residues. Germline CDR1 is GTSNPN and CDR2 is SVGIG (reference sequence). CDR3 in amino acids: CAWSVMASNTDTQYF. The CDR3 bases are TGTGCCTGGAGTGTAATGGCTAGTAACACAGATACGCAGTATTTT.

This clone was seen a single time. The CDR3 coding sequence is TGTGCCAGTAGTCGGACAGGGGGAAGAGCCGGGGAGCTGTTTTTT. Translating it yields CASSRTGGRAGELFF. The V and J genes are TRBV19 and TRBJ2-2, with 10 bases lining up with TRBD1. The CDR3 loop spans 15 amino acids. Germline-derived CDR1 and CDR2 are LNHDA and SQIVND (reference sequence). V trimming: 5 bases; J trimming: 6 bases; junction bases outside the gene matches: 6. Combining the CDR3 with reference TRBV19 and TRBJ2-2 gives the whole variable domain DGGITQSPKYLFRKEGQNVTLSCEQNLNHDAMYWYRQDPGQGLRLIYYSQIVNDFQKGDIAEGYSVSREKKESFPLTVTSAQKNPTAFYLCASSRTGGRAGELFFGEGSRLTVL.

This rearrangement joins TRBV2 to TRBJ1-1; 8 bases are a match to TRBD1. Trimming at V came to 3 bases and at J to 4 bases, leaving 4 bases not matched to a gene. This CDR3 region has 14 residues. Germline-derived CDR1 and CDR2 are SNHLY and FYNNEI. The CDR3 protein is CASSDPGGRTEAFF. DNA for the CDR3: TGTGCCAGCAGTGACCCAGGGGGCCGCACTGAAGCTTTCTTT.

A single count supports this clone. This chain links TRBV6-2 or TRBV6-3 with TRBJ1-4; D is undetermined. The CDR3 has 14 amino acids. The V end was cut by 5 bases, the J end by 8 bases, with 15 bases between. Germline CDR1 is MNHEY and CDR2 is SVGEGT. The CDR3 DNA sequence: TGTGCCAGCAGTAATACCGACAAGGTGGAAAAACTGTTTTTT. Protein: CASSNTDKVEKLFF.

This clone showed up just a few times. The genes are TRBV30 and TRBJ2-1, with 12 bases identical to TRBD2. The CDR3 is 15 residues long. Germline lookup yields CDR1 GTSNPN and CDR2 SVGIG (reference sequence). V lost 4 bases, J lost 9 bases, and 10 bases stayed unmatched. Written as DNA, the CDR3 is TGTGCCTGGAACCCTCTAGCGGGAGGGCCAAGTGAGCAGTTCTTC. Amino acid sequence: CAWNPLAGGPSEQFF. The entire variable domain, with the rest obtained from reference TRBV30 and TRBJ2-1, is as follows: SQTIHQWPATLVQPVGSPLSLECTVEGTSNPNLYWYRQAAGRGLQLLFYSVGIGQISSEVPQNLSASRPQDRQFILSSKKLLLSDSGFYLCAWNPLAGGPSEQFFGPGTRLTVL.

This rearrangement joins TRBV6-5 to TRBJ2-7, with 8 bases fitting TRBD1. V lost 5 bases and J lost 1; bases outside the gene matches: 4. The CDR3 is 14 residues long. Germline CDR1 is MNHEY and CDR2 is SVGAGI. DNA of the CDR3: TGTGCCAGCAGTCTCCGGGACAGGTCCTACGAGCAGTACTTC. This encodes CASSLRDRSYEQYF.

The chain combines TRBV7-9 with TRBJ2-4, with D perhaps matching TRBD2 (6 bases). The CDR3 totals 17 residues. Germline-derived CDR1 and CDR2 are SEHNR and FQNEAQ (reference sequence). V was cut by 0 bases and J by 3 bases, with 15 bases left in between. The CDR3 sequence is CASSLAGLTKSKNIQYF. The CDR3 DNA follows: TGTGCCAGCAGCTTAGCAGGACTAACCAAGAGCAAAAACATTCAGTACTTC.

The V call is TRBV6-5, the J call TRBJ2-1, with D possibly matching TRBD2 (5 bases). The V and J ends lost 0 bases and 8 bases respectively, with 11 bases between them. This CDR3 contains 14 residues. CDR1 is MNHEY and CDR2 is SVGAGI in the germline V gene. CDR3 DNA: TGTGCCAGCAGTTACTCCTCTAGCATTGATGAGCAGTTCTTC. This sequence encodes CASSYSSSIDEQFF.

This chain joins TRBV30 and TRBJ1-2; 8 bases map to TRBD1. V trimming: 5 bases; J trimming: 4 bases; junction bases outside the gene matches: 6. Germline lookup yields CDR1 GTSNPN and CDR2 SVGIG (reference sequence). The CDR3 loop spans 13 amino acids. CDR3 DNA sequence: TGTGCCTGGGACAGGGGCAACGGCTATGGCTACACCTTC. Translation gives CAWDRGNGYGYTF.

J is TRBJ1-2 and V is TRBV18; 7 bases map to TRBD1. Germline values: CDR1 KGHSH, CDR2 LQKENI. J gave up 8 bases and V 6 bases, and 12 bases lay outside the gene matches. The CDR3 is 14 amino acids. In nucleotides, the CDR3 is TGTGCCAGCTCCTATTCCTCAGGGGGAGAGGGCTACACCTTC. As protein: CASSYSSGGEGYTF.

The rearrangement links TRBV5-1 to TRBJ1-5, with TRBD1 matching 9 bases. In germline, CDR1 is SGHRS, CDR2 YFSETQ. The CDR3 loop spans 16 amino acids. Trimming removed 0 bases from V and 1 base from J; junction bases left unmatched: 2. Here the CDR3 DNA reads TGCGCCAGCAGCTTGGGGGACAGGGAGAGCAATCAGCCCCAGCATTTT. It is translated as CASSLGDRESNQPQHF.

This clone was observed a single time. The V gene is TRBV10-1, the J gene TRBJ2-3; 13 bases are a match to TRBD2. Germline lookup yields CDR1 WNHNN and CDR2 SYGVQD (reference sequence). V gave up 4 bases and J gave up 4 bases; unmatched junction bases: 5. CDR3 length equals 16 residues. The chain's CDR3 is CASSAGTSGIADTQYF. CDR3 bases: TGCGCCAGCAGTGCCGGGACTAGCGGGATAGCAGATACGCAGTATTTT.

This chain links TRBV7-2 with TRBJ2-6, with D unresolved. The CDR3 spans 15 residues. Germline V gene data show CDR1 as SGHTA and CDR2 as FQGNSA. Trimming stripped 1 base from V and 0 bases from J, with 4 bases between. Here the CDR3 reads CASSLDISGANVLTF. The CDR3 DNA follows: TGTGCCAGCAGCTTAGACATCTCTGGGGCCAACGTCCTGACTTTC.

The V call is TRBV24-1, the J call TRBJ1-1, with D unresolved. The V end lost 5 bases, the J end lost 2 bases, and 14 bases lay between the germline ends. The CDR3 has 15 amino acids. From germline, CDR1 is KGHDR and CDR2 SFDVKD. CDR3 sequence reads: CATSARTGSNTEAFF. As DNA, the CDR3 is TGTGCCACCAGTGCCCGGACGGGGTCCAACACTGAAGCTTTCTTT.

In its sample, this clone was seen once. For the CDR3, the DNA is TGTGCCACCTCGACTATTTCTCGAACGTACGAGCAGTACTTC. Translation: CATSTISRTYEQYF. The rearrangement links TRBV2 to TRBJ2-7, with TRBD2 as a possible D gene (5 bases). The CDR3 extends over 14 amino acids. CDR1 and CDR2 from the germline V gene are SNHLY and FYNNEI. V lost 10 bases and J lost 4, with 20 bases in between.

This clone was found a few times. The CDR3 here is CAIKHSSGNTIYF. CDR3 DNA: TGTGCCATCAAGCACAGCTCTGGAAACACCATATATTTT. The J gene is TRBJ1-3, the V gene TRBV10-3; D is unclear. V was pared by 7 bases and J by 0 bases, with 7 bases between. CDR1 is ENHRY, CDR2 SYGVKD, per germline. The CDR3 covers 13 residues.

Only a few counts were recorded for this clone. The gene calls are TRBV6-1 and TRBJ1-5, with TRBD1 identical over 7 bases. V shed 2 bases and J 6 bases; nucleotides not matched to a gene: 4. This CDR3 has 14 residues. Germline CDR1 and CDR2: MNHNS and SASEGT. The CDR3 coding sequence is TGTGCCAGCAGTGAAAAGACAGGGATTCAGCCCCAGCATTTT. This encodes CASSEKTGIQPQHF.

CDR3 loop: CASSRPENNQPQHF. The CDR3, as DNA: TGTGCCAGCAGTCGCCCGGAGAACAATCAGCCCCAGCATTTT. The chain uses TRBV6-2 or TRBV6-3 and TRBJ1-5; D not certain. The germline gives CDR1 MNHEY, CDR2 SVGEGT. The CDR3 spans 14 residues. The V gene lost 5 bases and the J gene lost 3 bases, with 11 bases spanning the gap.